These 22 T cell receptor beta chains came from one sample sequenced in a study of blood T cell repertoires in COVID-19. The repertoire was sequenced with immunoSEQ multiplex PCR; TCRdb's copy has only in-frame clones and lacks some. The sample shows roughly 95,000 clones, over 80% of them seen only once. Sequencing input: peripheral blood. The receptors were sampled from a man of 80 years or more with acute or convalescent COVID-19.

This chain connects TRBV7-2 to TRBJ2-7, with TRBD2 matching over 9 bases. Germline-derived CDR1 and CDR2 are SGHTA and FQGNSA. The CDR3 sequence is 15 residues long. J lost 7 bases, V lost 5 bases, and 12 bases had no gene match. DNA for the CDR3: TGTGCCAGCAGCCTCCAGGGCGGGGGGGCCTGGGAGCAGTACTTC. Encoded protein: CASSLQGGGAWEQYF.

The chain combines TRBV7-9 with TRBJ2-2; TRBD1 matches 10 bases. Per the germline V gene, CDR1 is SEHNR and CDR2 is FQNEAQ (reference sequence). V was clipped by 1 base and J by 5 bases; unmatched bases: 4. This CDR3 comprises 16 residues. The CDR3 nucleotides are TGTGCCAGCAGCTTAGGGGGACAGGGGCGAACCGGGGAGCTGTTTTTT. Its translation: CASSLGGQGRTGELFF.

Written as DNA, the CDR3 is TGCGCCAGCAGCCCCAGGAGGGGATACGAGCAGTACTTC. This codes for CASSPRRGYEQYF. The chain is built from TRBV4-1 and TRBJ2-7, with D perhaps matching TRBD2 (6 bases). Per germline, CDR1 MGHRA and CDR2 YSYEKL. Trimming shortened V by 4 bases and J by 4 bases, and 11 bases separated the two germline ends. The CDR3 spans 13 residues.

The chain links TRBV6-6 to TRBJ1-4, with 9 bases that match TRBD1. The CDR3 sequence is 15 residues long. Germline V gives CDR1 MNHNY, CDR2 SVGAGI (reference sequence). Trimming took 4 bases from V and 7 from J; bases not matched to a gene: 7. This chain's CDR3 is CASSSGQGFVEKLFF. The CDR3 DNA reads TGTGCCAGCAGTTCTGGACAGGGGTTCGTTGAAAAACTGTTTTTT.

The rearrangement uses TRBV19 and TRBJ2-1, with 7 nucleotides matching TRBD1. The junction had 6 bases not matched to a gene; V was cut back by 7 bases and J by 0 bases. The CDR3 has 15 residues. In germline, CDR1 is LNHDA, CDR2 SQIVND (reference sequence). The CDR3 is CASTQGQNSYNEQFF. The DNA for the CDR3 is TGTGCCAGTACCCAGGGACAGAACTCCTACAATGAGCAGTTCTTC.

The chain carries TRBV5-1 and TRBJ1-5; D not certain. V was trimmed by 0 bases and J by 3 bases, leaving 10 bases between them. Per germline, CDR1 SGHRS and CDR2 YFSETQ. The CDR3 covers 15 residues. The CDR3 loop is CASSLASGDNQPQHF. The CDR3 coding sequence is TGCGCCAGCAGCTTGGCCTCGGGTGACAATCAGCCCCAGCATTTT.

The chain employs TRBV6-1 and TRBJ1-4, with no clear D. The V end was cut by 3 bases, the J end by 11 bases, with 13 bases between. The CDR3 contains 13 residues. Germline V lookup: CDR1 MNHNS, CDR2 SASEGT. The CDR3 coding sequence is TGTGCCAGCAGTGAGGCGACCCGCGGCAAACTGTTTTTT. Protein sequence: CASSEATRGKLFF.

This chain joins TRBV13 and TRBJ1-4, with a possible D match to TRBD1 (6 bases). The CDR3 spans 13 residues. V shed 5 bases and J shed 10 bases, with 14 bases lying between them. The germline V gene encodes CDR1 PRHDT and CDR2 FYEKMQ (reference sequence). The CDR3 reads CASSPSDSRKLFF. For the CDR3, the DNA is TGTGCCAGCAGCCCTTCGGACAGTAGAAAACTGTTTTTT.

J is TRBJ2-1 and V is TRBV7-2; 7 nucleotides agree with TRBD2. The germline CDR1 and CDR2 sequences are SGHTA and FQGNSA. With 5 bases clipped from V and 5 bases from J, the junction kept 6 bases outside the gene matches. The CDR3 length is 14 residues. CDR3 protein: CASSLGLPNNEQFF. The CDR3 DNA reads TGTGCCAGCAGCCTGGGACTACCTAACAATGAGCAGTTCTTC.

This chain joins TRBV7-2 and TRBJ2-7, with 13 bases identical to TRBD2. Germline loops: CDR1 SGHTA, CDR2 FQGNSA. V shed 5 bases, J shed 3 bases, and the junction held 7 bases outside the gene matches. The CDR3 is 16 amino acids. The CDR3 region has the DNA TGTGCCAGCAGCCTGGGGCGACTAGCGGGGGGCTACGAGCAGTACTTC. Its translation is CASSLGRLAGGYEQYF.

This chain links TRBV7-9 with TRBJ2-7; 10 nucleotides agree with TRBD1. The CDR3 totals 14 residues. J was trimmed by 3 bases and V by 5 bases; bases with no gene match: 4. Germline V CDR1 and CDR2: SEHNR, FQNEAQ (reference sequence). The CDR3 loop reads CASSIGQGGYEQYF. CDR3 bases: TGTGCCAGCAGCATTGGACAGGGGGGCTACGAGCAGTACTTC.

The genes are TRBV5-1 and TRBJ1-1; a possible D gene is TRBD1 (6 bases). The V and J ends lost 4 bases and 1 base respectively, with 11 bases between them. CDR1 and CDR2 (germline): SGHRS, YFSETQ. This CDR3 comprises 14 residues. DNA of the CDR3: TGCGCCAGCAGCGCGGACAGCTCGAACACTGAAGCTTTCTTT. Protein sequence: CASSADSSNTEAFF.

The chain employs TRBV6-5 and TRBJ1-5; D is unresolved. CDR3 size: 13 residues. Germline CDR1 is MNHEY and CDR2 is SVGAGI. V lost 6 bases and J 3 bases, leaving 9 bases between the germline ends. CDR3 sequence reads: CASSSGNNQPQHF. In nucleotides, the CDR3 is TGTGCCAGCAGCTCCGGGAACAATCAGCCCCAGCATTTT.

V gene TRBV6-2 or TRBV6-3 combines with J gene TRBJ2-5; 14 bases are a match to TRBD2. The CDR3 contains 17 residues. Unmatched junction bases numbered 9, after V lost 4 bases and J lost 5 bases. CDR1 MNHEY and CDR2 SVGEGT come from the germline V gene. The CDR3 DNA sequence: TGTGCCAGCAGTTTAGGGACTAGCGGGAGAAGTAGGGAGACCCAGTACTTC. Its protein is CASSLGTSGRSRETQYF.

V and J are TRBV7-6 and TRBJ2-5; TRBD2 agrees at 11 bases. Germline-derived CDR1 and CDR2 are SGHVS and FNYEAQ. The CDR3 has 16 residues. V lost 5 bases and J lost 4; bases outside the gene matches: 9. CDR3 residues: CASSPSPGTSGETQYF. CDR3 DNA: TGTGCCAGCAGCCCATCCCCCGGGACTAGCGGAGAGACCCAGTACTTC. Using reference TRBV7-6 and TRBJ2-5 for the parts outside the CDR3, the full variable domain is GAGVSQSPRYKVTKRGQDVALRCDPISGHVSLYWYRQALGQGPEFLTYFNYEAQQDKSGLPNDRFSAERPEGSISTLTIQRTEQRDSAMYRCASSPSPGTSGETQYFGPGTRLLVL.

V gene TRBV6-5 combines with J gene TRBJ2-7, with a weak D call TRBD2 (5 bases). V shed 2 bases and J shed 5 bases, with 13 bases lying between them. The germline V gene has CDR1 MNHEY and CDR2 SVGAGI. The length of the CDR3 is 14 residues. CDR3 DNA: TGTGCCAGCAGTTACAGGGCAGGAGGAGACGAGCAGTACTTC. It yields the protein CASSYRAGGDEQYF.

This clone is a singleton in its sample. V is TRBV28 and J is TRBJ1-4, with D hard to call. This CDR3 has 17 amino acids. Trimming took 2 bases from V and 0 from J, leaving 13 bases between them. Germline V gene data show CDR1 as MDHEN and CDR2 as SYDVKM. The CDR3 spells CASSLSLGGSTNEKLFF. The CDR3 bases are TGTGCCAGCAGTTTAAGTCTCGGCGGCTCAACTAATGAAAAACTGTTTTTT.

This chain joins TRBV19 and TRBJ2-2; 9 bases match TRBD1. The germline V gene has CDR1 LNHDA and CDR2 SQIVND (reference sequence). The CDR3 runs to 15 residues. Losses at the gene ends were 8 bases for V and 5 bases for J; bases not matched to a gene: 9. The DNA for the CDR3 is TGTGCCAGTGGAACCGGACAGGGGTGGACCGGGGAGCTGTTTTTT. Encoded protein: CASGTGQGWTGELFF.

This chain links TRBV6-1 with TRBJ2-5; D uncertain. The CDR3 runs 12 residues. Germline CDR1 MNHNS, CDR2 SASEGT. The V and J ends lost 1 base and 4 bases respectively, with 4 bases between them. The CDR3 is CASSEVVETQYF. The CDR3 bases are TGTGCCAGCAGTGAAGTCGTAGAGACCCAGTACTTC.

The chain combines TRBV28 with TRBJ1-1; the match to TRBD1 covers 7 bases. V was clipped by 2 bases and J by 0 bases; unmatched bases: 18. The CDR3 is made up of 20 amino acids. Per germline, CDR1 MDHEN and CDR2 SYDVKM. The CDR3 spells CASSLLSGGGQARVNTEAFF. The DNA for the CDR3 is TGTGCCAGCAGTTTACTCTCGGGTGGAGGACAGGCTCGAGTGAACACTGAAGCTTTCTTT.

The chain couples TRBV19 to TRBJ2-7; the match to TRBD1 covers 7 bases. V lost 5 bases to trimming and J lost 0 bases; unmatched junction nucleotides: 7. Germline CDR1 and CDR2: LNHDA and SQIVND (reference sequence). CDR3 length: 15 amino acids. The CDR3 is CASSRRTGSSYEQYF. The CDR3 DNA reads TGTGCCAGTAGTCGGAGGACAGGAAGCTCCTACGAGCAGTACTTC. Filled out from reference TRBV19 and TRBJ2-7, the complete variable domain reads DGGITQSPKYLFRKEGQNVTLSCEQNLNHDAMYWYRQDPGQGLRLIYYSQIVNDFQKGDIAEGYSVSREKKESFPLTVTSAQKNPTAFYLCASSRRTGSSYEQYFGPGTRLTVT.

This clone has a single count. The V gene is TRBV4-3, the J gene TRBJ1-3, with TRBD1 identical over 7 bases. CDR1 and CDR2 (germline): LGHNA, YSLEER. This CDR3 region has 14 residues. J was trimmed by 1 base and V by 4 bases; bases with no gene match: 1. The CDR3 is CASSLQGSGNTIYF. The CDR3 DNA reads TGCGCCAGCAGCCTACAGGGGTCTGGAAACACCATATATTTT.